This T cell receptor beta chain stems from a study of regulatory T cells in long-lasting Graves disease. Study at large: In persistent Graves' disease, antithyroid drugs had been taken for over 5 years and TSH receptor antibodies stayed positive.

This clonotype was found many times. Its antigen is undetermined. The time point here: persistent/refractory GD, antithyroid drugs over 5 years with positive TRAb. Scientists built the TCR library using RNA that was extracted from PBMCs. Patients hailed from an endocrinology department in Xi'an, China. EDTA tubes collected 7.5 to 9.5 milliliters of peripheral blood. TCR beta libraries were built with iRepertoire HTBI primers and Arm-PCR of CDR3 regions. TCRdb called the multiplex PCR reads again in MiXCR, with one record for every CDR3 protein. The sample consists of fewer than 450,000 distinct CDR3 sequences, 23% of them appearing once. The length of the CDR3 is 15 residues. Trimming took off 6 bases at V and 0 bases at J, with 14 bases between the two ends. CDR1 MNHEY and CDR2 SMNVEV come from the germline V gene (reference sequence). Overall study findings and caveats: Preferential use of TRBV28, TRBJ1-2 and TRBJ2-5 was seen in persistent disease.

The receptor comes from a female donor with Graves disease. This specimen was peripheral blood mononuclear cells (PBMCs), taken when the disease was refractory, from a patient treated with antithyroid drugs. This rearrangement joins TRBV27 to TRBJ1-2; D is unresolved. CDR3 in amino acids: CASSPQTDSNYGYTF. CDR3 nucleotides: TGTGCCAGCAGCCCCCAGACGGACTCTAACTATGGCTACACCTTC.